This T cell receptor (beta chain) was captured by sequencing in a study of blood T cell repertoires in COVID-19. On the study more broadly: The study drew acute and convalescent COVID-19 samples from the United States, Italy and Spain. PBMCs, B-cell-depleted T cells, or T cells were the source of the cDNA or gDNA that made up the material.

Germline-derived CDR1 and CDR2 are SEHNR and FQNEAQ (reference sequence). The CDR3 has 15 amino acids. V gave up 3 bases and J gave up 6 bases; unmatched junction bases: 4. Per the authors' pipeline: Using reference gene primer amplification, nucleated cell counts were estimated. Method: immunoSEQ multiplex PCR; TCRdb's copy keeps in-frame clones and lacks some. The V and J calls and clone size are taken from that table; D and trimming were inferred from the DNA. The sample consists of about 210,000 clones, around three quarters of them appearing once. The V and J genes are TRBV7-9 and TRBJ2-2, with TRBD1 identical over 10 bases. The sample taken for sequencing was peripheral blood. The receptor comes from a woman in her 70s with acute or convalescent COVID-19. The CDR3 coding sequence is TGTGCCAGCAGCTTGGGGACAGGGGTACCCGGGGAGCTGTTTTTT. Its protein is CASSLGTGVPGELFF.